Following are 31 T cell receptor beta chains from one sample sequenced in a study of T cell responses to AZD1222 COVID-19 vaccine. Profiled with immunoSEQ multiplex PCR; TCRdb holds only in-frame clones, not every one. The sample lists roughly 140,000 clones; about 91% were seen once. The specimen comprised peripheral blood, sampled on day 0 of MenACWY control vaccination. These receptors came from an adult in good health.

The chain recombines TRBV6-5 with TRBJ1-2; TRBD1 agrees at 7 bases. V shed 0 bases and J 4 bases; nucleotides not matched to a gene: 5. This CDR3 spans 15 amino acids. Per the germline V gene, CDR1 is MNHEY and CDR2 is SVGAGI. The CDR3 DNA follows: TGTGCCAGCAGTTACTCGAACAGGGGAGCCTATGGCTACACCTTC. It codes for CASSYSNRGAYGYTF.

The rearrangement links TRBV7-2 to TRBJ1-5, with 7 bases aligning to TRBD1. This CDR3 is built from 14 residues. V was clipped by 3 bases and J by 1 base; unmatched bases: 0. Germline V gene lookup returns CDR1 SGHTA and CDR2 FQGNSA. The CDR3 protein is CASSLDRSNQPQHF. The CDR3 nucleotides are TGTGCCAGCAGCTTGGACAGGAGCAATCAGCCCCAGCATTTT.

The genes are TRBV15 and TRBJ1-4; the D is unclear. This CDR3 has 13 residues. V was clipped by 1 base and J by 4 bases, with 4 bases between them. Germline loops: CDR1 LNHNV, CDR2 YYDKDF (reference sequence). This CDR3 is CATSRGSNEKLFF. The CDR3 DNA reads TGTGCCACCAGCAGAGGCAGTAATGAAAAACTGTTTTTT.

The V gene is TRBV2, the J gene TRBJ2-7; no reliable D call. The CDR3 totals 13 residues. From germline, CDR1 is SNHLY and CDR2 FYNNEI. Deletions cut 6 bases from V and 3 bases from J, with 12 bases between. CDR3 in amino acids: CASRNTPGYEQYF. DNA for the CDR3: TGTGCCAGCAGAAATACGCCAGGCTACGAGCAGTACTTC.

The J gene is TRBJ2-1, the V gene TRBV28, with 10 nucleotides matching TRBD2. CDR1 MDHEN and CDR2 SYDVKM come from the germline V gene. The CDR3 sequence is 15 residues long. The V segment lost 6 bases and the J segment 12 bases; nucleotides outside the gene matches: 14. In nucleotides, the CDR3 is TGTGCCAGCAGCCCCCGGACTAGCGGCCCCGAGGGGCAGTTCTTC. Protein: CASSPRTSGPEGQFF. The variable domain in full, completed from reference TRBV28 and TRBJ2-1, reads DVKVTQSSRYLVKRTGEKVFLECVQDMDHENMFWYRQDPGLGLRLIYFSYDVKMKEKGDIPEGYSVSREKKERFSLILESASTNQTSMYLCASSPRTSGPEGQFFGPGTRLTVL.

V gene TRBV28 combines with J gene TRBJ1-2; 7 bases agree with TRBD1. The CDR3 is 13 residues long. Unmatched junction bases numbered 0, after V lost 3 bases and J lost 2 bases. The germline CDR1 and CDR2 sequences are MDHEN and SYDVKM. The CDR3 here is CASSLTGNYGYTF. The DNA of the CDR3 is TGTGCCAGCAGTTTGACAGGGAACTATGGCTACACCTTC.

The chain combines TRBV9 with TRBJ2-5; D remains unclear. The CDR3 is made up of 14 amino acids. V dropped 3 bases and J dropped 9 bases, with 18 bases sitting between them. Germline assignment: CDR1 SGDLS and CDR2 YYNGEE. The CDR3 loop is CASSGAPAPWAQYF. CDR3 nucleotides: TGTGCCAGCAGCGGGGCTCCAGCGCCCTGGGCCCAGTACTTC.

The chain recombines TRBV6-6 with TRBJ1-1, with D uncertain. The CDR3 consists of 13 residues. V was cut by 2 bases and J by 0 bases, with 4 bases left in between. Germline CDR1 is MNHNY and CDR2 is SVGAGI (reference sequence). The DNA for the CDR3 is TGTGCCAGCAGTTACAACATGAACACTGAAGCTTTCTTT. Its translation: CASSYNMNTEAFF.

The genes are TRBV5-1 and TRBJ2-5; weak D call: TRBD1 (5 bases). The CDR3 is made up of 14 amino acids. Trimming removed 5 bases from V and 1 base from J, with 12 bases in between. From germline, CDR1 is SGHRS and CDR2 YFSETQ. CDR3 amino acids: CASRAQGSQETQYF. CDR3 nucleotide sequence: TGCGCCAGCAGGGCTCAGGGCTCCCAAGAGACCCAGTACTTC.

CDR3 in amino acids: CASSLNGGDRANYGYTF. CDR3 DNA: TGTGCCAGCAGCCTTAACGGCGGGGACCGCGCTAACTATGGCTACACCTTC. This chain joins TRBV3-1 (or the pseudogene TRBV3-2) and TRBJ1-2; D is perhaps TRBD1 (5 bases). Per the germline V gene, CDR1 is LGHDT and CDR2 is YNNKEL (reference sequence). V lost 4 bases to trimming and J lost 0 bases, with 18 bases between them. The CDR3 consists of 17 residues.

The chain recombines TRBV5-8 with TRBJ2-6; TRBD1 might be the D (5 bases). The CDR3 spans 16 residues. V dropped 3 bases and J dropped 0 bases, with 10 bases sitting between them. CDR1 and CDR2 (germline): SGHTS, YDEGEE. The CDR3 sequence: CASSWGRASGANVLTF. CDR3 bases: TGTGCCAGCAGCTGGGGCAGGGCCTCTGGGGCCAACGTCCTGACTTTC.

V usage is TRBV7-8 and J usage is TRBJ1-6, with 7 bases matching TRBD1. The CDR3 runs 16 residues. Germline CDR1 SGHVS, CDR2 FQNEAQ. The J segment lost 3 bases and the V segment lost 2 bases, leaving 4 bases of the junction unmatched. The chain's CDR3 is CASSLKGQRYNSPLHF. The DNA for the CDR3 is TGTGCCAGCAGCTTAAAGGGACAGCGCTATAATTCACCCCTCCACTTT.

The rearrangement links TRBV9 to TRBJ2-2; 11 bases agree with TRBD2. The CDR3 covers 20 residues. The V gene end was trimmed by 0 bases and the J gene end by 2 bases; junction bases not matched to a gene: 12. Germline assignment: CDR1 SGDLS and CDR2 YYNGEE. CDR3 in amino acids: CASSVGILAGGILNTGELFF. The CDR3 DNA reads TGTGCCAGCAGCGTAGGAATTCTAGCGGGGGGTATCTTAAACACCGGGGAGCTGTTTTTT.

The chain has TRBV7-9 and TRBJ2-3; either TRBD1 or TRBD2 may fit D (5 bases each). The CDR3 runs to 12 residues. The V end lost 5 bases, the J end lost 4 bases, and 7 bases lay between the germline ends. CDR1 and CDR2 (germline): SEHNR, FQNEAQ (reference sequence). As DNA, the CDR3 is TGTGCCAGCAGCGTGGGACCAGATACGCAGTATTTT. Encoded protein: CASSVGPDTQYF.

The V call is TRBV19, the J call TRBJ2-5, with unresolved D. Per the germline V gene, CDR1 is LNHDA and CDR2 is SQIVND (reference sequence). This CDR3 region has 13 residues. Trimming took 0 bases from V and 4 from J, leaving 6 bases between them. The CDR3 bases are TGTGCCAGTAGTATAGATCTAGGAGAGACCCAGTACTTC. It translates to CASSIDLGETQYF. Full variable domain (missing parts from reference TRBV19 and TRBJ2-5): DGGITQSPKYLFRKEGQNVTLSCEQNLNHDAMYWYRQDPGQGLRLIYYSQIVNDFQKGDIAEGYSVSREKKESFPLTVTSAQKNPTAFYLCASSIDLGETQYFGPGTRLLVL.

This clone was found once. V usage is TRBV10-1 and J usage is TRBJ1-3, with D unclear. V lost 6 bases and J 0 bases, leaving 9 bases between the germline ends. This CDR3 comprises 14 residues. Germline V lookup: CDR1 WNHNN, CDR2 SYGVQD (reference sequence). CDR3: CASRDVVSGNTIYF. The CDR3 nucleotides are TGCGCCAGCAGAGACGTCGTCTCTGGAAACACCATATATTTT.

A note on this clone: Other DNA sequences in the same sample also yield this CDR3. The chain joins TRBV7-2 to TRBJ2-7, with 13 bases that match TRBD2. Germline V CDR1 and CDR2: SGHTA, FQGNSA. The ends lost 5 bases at V and 3 bases at J; junction bases unmatched: 1. This CDR3 contains 14 residues. In nucleotides, the CDR3 is TGTGCCAGCAGCCGGACTAGCGGGGGCTACGAGCAGTACTTC. It translates to CASSRTSGGYEQYF.

In its sample, this clone was seen once. This chain connects TRBV24-1 to TRBJ1-2; possibly TRBD1 for D (5 bases). V lost 2 bases, J lost 4 bases, and 10 bases lay in between. The CDR3 is 14 amino acids. The germline CDR1 and CDR2 sequences are KGHDR and SFDVKD. CDR3: CATSDWDQGYGYTF. CDR3 in DNA: TGTGCCACCAGTGATTGGGACCAGGGCTATGGCTACACCTTC.

The CDR3 sequence is CASSGDRPQETQYF. The CDR3, as DNA: TGTGCCAGCAGTGGGGACAGGCCTCAAGAGACCCAGTACTTC. The genes are TRBV6-6 and TRBJ2-5; 8 nucleotides align to TRBD1. The CDR3 consists of 14 residues. Looked up from germline, CDR1 is MNHNY and CDR2 is SVGAGI (reference sequence). J lost 2 bases, V lost 5 bases, and 4 bases had no gene match.

The chain joins TRBV7-9 to TRBJ1-4, with 10 bases matching TRBD1. Germline values: CDR1 SEHNR, CDR2 FQNEAQ (reference sequence). Germline trimming cut 10 bases from V and 7 bases from J; bases unmatched to any gene: 6. The CDR3 contains 13 residues. CDR3 loop: CAIQDRGSEKLFF. In DNA, the CDR3 is TGTGCCATACAGGACAGGGGGAGTGAAAAACTGTTTTTT.

The CDR3 DNA sequence: TGTGCCAGCAGTTCGGACAGGGACCTGCCCCTCTATGGCTACACCTTC. Protein sequence: CASSSDRDLPLYGYTF. The chain links TRBV27 to TRBJ1-2; 8 bases match TRBD1. Germline V CDR1 and CDR2: MNHEY, SMNVEV (reference sequence). CDR3 length: 16 amino acids. Trimming cost V 4 bases and J 4 bases; bases outside gene matches: 11.

The chain is built from TRBV7-9 and TRBJ1-5; D gene ambiguous. V dropped 2 bases and J dropped 7 bases, with 9 bases sitting between them. Germline V CDR1 and CDR2: SEHNR, FQNEAQ (reference sequence). CDR3 size: 13 residues. The CDR3 loop reads CASSLPQGQPQHF. CDR3 sequence (DNA): TGTGCCAGCAGCTTACCCCAAGGGCAGCCCCAGCATTTT.

This CDR3 reads CASRRTGGVETQYF. The CDR3 DNA sequence: TGTGCCAGCAGACGGACAGGGGGTGTAGAGACCCAGTACTTC. V gene TRBV6-5 combines with J gene TRBJ2-5, with TRBD1 matching 10 bases. Germline V lookup: CDR1 MNHEY, CDR2 SVGAGI. Trimming at V came to 6 bases and at J to 4 bases, leaving 5 bases not matched to a gene. There are 14 residues in the CDR3.

The chain links TRBV11-3 to TRBJ2-6, with D hard to call. CDR3 length: 16 amino acids. CDR1 and CDR2 (germline): SGHNT, YENEEA. The V and J ends lost 8 bases and 3 bases respectively, with 17 bases between them. The CDR3 DNA reads as TGTGCCAGCTGCCCCACTTCTTCCGGTGGGGCCAACGTCCTGACTTTC. Amino acid sequence: CASCPTSSGGANVLTF.

V is TRBV28 and J is TRBJ1-6, with D perhaps matching TRBD1 (6 bases). CDR1 and CDR2 from the germline V gene are MDHEN and SYDVKM. This CDR3 spans 14 amino acids. The V end was cut by 6 bases, the J end by 7 bases, with 13 bases between. The CDR3 region is CASRVQGGNSPLHF. DNA of the CDR3: TGTGCCAGCAGGGTACAGGGCGGGAATTCACCCCTCCACTTT.

This rearrangement joins TRBV5-1 to TRBJ1-2; 7 bases fit TRBD1. This CDR3 contains 13 residues. Germline V CDR1 and CDR2: SGHRS, YFSETQ. V shed 4 bases and J 4 bases; nucleotides not matched to a gene: 4. This CDR3 is CASSGQVPYGYTF. CDR3 in DNA: TGCGCCAGCAGCGGACAGGTTCCCTATGGCTACACCTTC.

This clone was counted once. This rearrangement joins TRBV10-3 to TRBJ1-1; 10 bases map to TRBD1. The CDR3 covers 17 residues. J was trimmed by 1 base and V by 4 bases; bases with no gene match: 9. Germline V gives CDR1 ENHRY, CDR2 SYGVKD. CDR3 loop: CAISGLDRGQGNTEAFF. In nucleotides, the CDR3 is TGTGCCATCAGTGGTTTAGACAGGGGGCAGGGGAACACTGAAGCTTTCTTT.

The rearrangement uses TRBV5-6 and TRBJ2-3; 14 bases match TRBD2. The CDR3 length is 15 residues. After removal of 3 bases from V and 6 bases from J, the junction contained 3 bases not matched to a gene. Per germline, CDR1 SGHDT and CDR2 YYEEEE. In DNA form, the CDR3 reads TGTGCCAGCAGCTGGACTAGCGGGAGGCCCGATACGCAGTATTTT. Encoded protein: CASSWTSGRPDTQYF.

This sequence joins TRBV4-3 and TRBJ2-7, with a tentative D call TRBD1 (5 bases). The germline CDR1 and CDR2 sequences are LGHNA and YSLEER. Trimming cost V 0 bases and J 7 bases, with 16 bases left between them. There are 15 residues in the CDR3. CDR3 loop: CASSQEIRGAFEQYF. The CDR3 DNA sequence: TGCGCCAGCAGCCAAGAGATAAGGGGCGCTTTTGAGCAGTACTTC.

The chain couples TRBV6-1 to TRBJ2-7; 16 nucleotides agree with TRBD2. This CDR3 has 18 residues. Germline V gene sequence: CDR1 MNHNS, CDR2 SASEGT. The V and J ends lost 4 bases and 2 bases, in that order; junction bases with no gene match: 8. CDR3 protein: CASSGGLAGGSPPYEQYF. The CDR3 DNA reads as TGTGCCAGCAGTGGGGGACTAGCGGGAGGGAGCCCTCCCTACGAGCAGTACTTC.

The J gene is TRBJ1-1, the V gene TRBV11-2; TRBD1 might be the D (6 bases). The CDR3 is made up of 15 amino acids. V dropped 0 bases and J dropped 1 base, with 9 bases sitting between them. Germline V gives CDR1 SGHAT, CDR2 FQNNGV. The CDR3 DNA sequence: TGTGCCAGCAGCTTAGATGGGGGCCCGAACACTGAAGCTTTCTTT. Translating it yields CASSLDGGPNTEAFF.